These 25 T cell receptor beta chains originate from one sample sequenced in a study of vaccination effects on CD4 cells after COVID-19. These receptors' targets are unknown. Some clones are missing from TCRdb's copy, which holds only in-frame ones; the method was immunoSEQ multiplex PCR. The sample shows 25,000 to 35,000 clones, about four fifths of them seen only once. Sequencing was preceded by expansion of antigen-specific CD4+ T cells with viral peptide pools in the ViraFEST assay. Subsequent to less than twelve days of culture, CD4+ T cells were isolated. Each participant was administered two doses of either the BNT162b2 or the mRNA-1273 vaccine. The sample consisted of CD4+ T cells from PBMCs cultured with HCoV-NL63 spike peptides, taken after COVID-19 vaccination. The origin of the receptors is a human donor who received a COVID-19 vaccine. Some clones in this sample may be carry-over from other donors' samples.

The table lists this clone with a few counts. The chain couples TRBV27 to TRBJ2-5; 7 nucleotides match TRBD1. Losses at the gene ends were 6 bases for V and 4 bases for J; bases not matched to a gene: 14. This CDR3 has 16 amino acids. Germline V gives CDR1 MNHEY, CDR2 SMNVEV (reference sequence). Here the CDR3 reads CASSSTGFLLGETQYF. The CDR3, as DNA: TGTGCCAGCAGCTCGACAGGGTTCCTATTGGGAGAGACCCAGTACTTC.

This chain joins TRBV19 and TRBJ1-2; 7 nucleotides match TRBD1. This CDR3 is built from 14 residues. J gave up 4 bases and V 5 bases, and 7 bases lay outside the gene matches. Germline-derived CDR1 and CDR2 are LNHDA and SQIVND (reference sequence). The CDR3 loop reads CASSAPDRVYGYTF. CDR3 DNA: TGTGCCAGTAGTGCACCTGACAGGGTCTATGGCTACACCTTC.

CDR3: CASSVQGADYGYTF. The CDR3 nucleotides are TGTGCCAGCAGTGTACAGGGGGCCGACTATGGCTACACCTTC. V and J are TRBV2 and TRBJ1-2, with TRBD1 identical over 9 bases. This CDR3 comprises 14 residues. With V trimmed by 4 bases and J by 3 bases, 3 bases remained unmatched. Germline V gives CDR1 SNHLY, CDR2 FYNNEI.

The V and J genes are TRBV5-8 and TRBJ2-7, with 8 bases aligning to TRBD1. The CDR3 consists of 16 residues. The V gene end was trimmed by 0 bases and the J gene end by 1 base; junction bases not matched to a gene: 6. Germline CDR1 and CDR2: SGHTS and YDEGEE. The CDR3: CASSLGTGGFSYEQYV. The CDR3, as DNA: TGTGCCAGCAGCTTGGGTACAGGGGGATTTTCCTACGAGCAGTACGTC.

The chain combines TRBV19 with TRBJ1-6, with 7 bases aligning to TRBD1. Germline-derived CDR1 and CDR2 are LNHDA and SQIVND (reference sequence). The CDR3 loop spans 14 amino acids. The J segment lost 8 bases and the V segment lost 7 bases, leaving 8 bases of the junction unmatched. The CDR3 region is CASNPGTEYSPLHF. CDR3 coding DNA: TGTGCCAGTAACCCGGGGACAGAGTATTCACCCCTCCACTTT. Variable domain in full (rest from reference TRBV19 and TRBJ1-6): DGGITQSPKYLFRKEGQNVTLSCEQNLNHDAMYWYRQDPGQGLRLIYYSQIVNDFQKGDIAEGYSVSREKKESFPLTVTSAQKNPTAFYLCASNPGTEYSPLHFGNGTRLTVT.

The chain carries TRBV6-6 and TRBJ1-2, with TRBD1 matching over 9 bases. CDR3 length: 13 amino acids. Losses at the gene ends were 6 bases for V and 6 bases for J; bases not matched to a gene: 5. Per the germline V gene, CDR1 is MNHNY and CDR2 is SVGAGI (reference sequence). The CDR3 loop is CASSKGQGHGYTF. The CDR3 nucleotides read TGTGCCAGCAGCAAGGGACAGGGCCATGGCTACACCTTC.

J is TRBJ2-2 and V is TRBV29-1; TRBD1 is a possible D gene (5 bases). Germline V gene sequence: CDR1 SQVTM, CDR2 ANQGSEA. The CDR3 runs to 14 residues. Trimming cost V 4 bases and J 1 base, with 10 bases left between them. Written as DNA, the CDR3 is TGCAGCGTTGTAGGGCAGGGGAACACCGGGGAGCTGTTTTTT. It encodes CSVVGQGNTGELFF.

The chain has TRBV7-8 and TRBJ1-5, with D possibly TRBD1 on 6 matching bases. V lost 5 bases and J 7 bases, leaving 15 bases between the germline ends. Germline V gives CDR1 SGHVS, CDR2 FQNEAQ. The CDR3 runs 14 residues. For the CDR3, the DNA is TGTGCCAGCAGCGGGGTCCTTCAGGGGCAGCCCCAGCATTTT. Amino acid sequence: CASSGVLQGQPQHF.

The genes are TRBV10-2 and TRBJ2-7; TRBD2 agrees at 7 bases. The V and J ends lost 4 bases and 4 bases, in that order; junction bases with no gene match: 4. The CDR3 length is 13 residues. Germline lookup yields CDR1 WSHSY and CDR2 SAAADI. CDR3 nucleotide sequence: TGCGCCAGCAGTGTTAACGGGGGGTACGAGCAGTACGTC. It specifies CASSVNGGYEQYV.

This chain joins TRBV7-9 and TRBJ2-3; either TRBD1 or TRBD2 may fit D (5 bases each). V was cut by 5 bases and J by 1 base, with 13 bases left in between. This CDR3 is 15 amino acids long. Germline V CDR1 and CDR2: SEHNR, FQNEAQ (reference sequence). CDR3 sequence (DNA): TGTGCCAGCAGCCAGCTGGGGGAAGGCACAGATACGCAGTATTTT. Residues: CASSQLGEGTDTQYF.

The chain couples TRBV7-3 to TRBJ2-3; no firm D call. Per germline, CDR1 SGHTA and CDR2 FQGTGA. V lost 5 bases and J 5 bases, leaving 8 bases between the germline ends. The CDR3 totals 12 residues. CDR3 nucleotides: TGTGCCAGCAGCCCTACTCGAGATACGCAGTATTTT. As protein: CASSPTRDTQYF.

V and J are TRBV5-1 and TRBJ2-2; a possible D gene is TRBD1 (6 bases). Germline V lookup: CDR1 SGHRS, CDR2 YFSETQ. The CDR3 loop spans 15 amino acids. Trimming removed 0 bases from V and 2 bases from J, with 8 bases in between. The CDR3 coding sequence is TGCGCCAGCAGCTTGGCTGGGGGCAACACCGGGGAGCTGTTTTTT. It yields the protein CASSLAGGNTGELFF.

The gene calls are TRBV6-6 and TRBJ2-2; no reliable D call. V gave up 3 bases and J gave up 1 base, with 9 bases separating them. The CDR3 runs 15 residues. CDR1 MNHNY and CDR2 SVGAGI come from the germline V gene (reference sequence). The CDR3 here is CASSYLTVNTGELFF. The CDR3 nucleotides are TGTGCCAGCAGTTATTTGACGGTGAACACCGGGGAGCTGTTTTTT.

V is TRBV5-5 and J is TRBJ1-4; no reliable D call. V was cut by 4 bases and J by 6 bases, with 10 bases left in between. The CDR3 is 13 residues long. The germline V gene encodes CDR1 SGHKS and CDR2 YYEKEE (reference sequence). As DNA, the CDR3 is TGTGCCAGCAGCCCCATTGGGGATGAAAAACTGTTTTTT. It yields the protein CASSPIGDEKLFF.

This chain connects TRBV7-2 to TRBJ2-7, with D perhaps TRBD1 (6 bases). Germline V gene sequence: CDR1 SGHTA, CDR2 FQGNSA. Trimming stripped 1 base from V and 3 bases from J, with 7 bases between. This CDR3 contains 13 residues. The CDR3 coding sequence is TGTGCCAGCAGCTTAGGAGGGGGCTACGAGCAGTACGTC. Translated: CASSLGGGYEQYV.

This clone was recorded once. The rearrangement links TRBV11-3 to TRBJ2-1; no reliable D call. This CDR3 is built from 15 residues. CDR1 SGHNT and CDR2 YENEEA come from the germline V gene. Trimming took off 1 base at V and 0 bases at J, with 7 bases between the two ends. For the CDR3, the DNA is TGTGCCAGCAGCTTAGGTTCCAGCTCCTACAATGAGCAGTTCTTC. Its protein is CASSLGSSSYNEQFF.

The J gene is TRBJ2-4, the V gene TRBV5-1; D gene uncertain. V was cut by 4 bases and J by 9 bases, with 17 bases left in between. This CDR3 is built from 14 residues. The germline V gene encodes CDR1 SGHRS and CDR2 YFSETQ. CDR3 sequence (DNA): TGCGCCAGCAGCCGACTCGAACACGATCGCATTCAGTACTTC. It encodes CASSRLEHDRIQYF.

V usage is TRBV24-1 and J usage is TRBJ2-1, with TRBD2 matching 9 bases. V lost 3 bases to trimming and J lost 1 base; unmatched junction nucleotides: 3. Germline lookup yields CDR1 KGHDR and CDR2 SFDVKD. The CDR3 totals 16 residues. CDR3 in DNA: TGTGCCACCAGTGATCCAAGCGGGGGGTCCTACAATGAGCAGTTCTTC. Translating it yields CATSDPSGGSYNEQFF.

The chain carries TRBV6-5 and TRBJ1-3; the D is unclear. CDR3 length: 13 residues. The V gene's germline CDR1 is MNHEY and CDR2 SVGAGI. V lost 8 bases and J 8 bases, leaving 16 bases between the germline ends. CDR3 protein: CASLTPLGDTIYF. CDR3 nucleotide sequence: TGTGCCAGCCTCACTCCGCTAGGAGACACCATATATTTT.

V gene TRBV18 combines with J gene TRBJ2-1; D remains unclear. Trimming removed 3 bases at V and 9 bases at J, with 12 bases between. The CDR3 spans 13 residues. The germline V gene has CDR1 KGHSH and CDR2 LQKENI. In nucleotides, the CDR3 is TGTGCCAGCTCACCGCCTTTCTCGGTTGAGCAGTTCTTC. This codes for CASSPPFSVEQFF. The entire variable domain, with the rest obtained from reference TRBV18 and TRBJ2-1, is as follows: NAGVMQNPRHLVRRRGQEARLRCSPMKGHSHVYWYRQLPEEGLKFMVYLQKENIIDESGMPKERFSAEFPKEGPSILRIQQVVRGDSAAYFCASSPPFSVEQFFGPGTRLTVL.

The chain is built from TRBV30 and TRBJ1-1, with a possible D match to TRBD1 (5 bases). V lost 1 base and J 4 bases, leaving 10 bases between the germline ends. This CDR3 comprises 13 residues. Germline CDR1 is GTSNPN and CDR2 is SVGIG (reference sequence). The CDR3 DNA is TGTGCCTGGAGTGCCACCACAGGCACTGAAGCTTTCTTT. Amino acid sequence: CAWSATTGTEAFF.

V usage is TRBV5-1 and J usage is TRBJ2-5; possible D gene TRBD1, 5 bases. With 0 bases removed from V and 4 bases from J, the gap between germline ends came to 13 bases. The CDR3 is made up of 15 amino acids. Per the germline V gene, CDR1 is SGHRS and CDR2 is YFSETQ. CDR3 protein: CASSLAIGAGETQYF. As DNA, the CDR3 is TGCGCCAGCAGCTTGGCCATAGGGGCAGGAGAGACCCAGTACTTC.

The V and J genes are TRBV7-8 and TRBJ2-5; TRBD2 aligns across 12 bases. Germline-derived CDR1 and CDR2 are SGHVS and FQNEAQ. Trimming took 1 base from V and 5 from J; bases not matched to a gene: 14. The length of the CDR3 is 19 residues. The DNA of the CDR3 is TGTGCCAGCAGCTTAGTTCTTAGCGCTAGCGGGGGGGCCCGGGAGACCCAGTACTTC. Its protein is CASSLVLSASGGARETQYF.

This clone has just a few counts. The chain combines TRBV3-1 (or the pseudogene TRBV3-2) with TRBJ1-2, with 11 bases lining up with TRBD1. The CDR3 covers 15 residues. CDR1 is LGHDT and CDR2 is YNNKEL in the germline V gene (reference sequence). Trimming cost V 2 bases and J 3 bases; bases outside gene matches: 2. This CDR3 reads CASSQQDRGHYGYTF. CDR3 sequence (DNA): TGTGCCAGCAGCCAACAGGACAGGGGGCACTATGGCTACACCTTC.

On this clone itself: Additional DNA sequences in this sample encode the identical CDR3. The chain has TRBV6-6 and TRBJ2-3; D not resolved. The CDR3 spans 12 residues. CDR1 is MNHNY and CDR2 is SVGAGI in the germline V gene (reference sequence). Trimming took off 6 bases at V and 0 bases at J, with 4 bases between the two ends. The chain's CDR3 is CASSPSTDTQYF. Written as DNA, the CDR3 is TGTGCCAGCAGCCCTAGCACAGATACGCAGTATTTT.